The clone carrying this T cell receptor beta chain was detected only once. The data are from a study of lymphopenia after photon versus proton radiotherapy. This CDR3 is built from 10 residues. The germline V and J ends were trimmed by 10 bases and 2 bases, with 6 bases remaining between them. Germline V gene sequence: CDR1 SEHNR, CDR2 FQNEAQ (reference sequence). Repertoires were generated with immunoSEQ multiplex PCR, while TCRdb's copy carries only in-frame clones and drops some. This sample has some 70,000 clones, with around 86% found just once. The sample was peripheral blood, taken from a patient treated with proton-based radiotherapy. The chain joins TRBV7-9 to TRBJ2-7; no clear D gene. The TCR was taken from a man of 80 years or more with esophageal cancer. Here the CDR3 DNA reads TGTGCCACGACCCCCTACGAGCAGTACTTC. Translating gives CATTPYEQYF.